This TCR beta chain was captured by sequencing in a study of monozygotic twins with inflammatory bowel disease. Germline values: CDR1 MDHEN, CDR2 SYDVKM. The CDR3 totals 16 residues. The UMIs contained a 6-nucleotide sample barcode. They were added by template switching during cDNA synthesis. TCRdb reprocessed the 5' RACE reads, with one entry per CDR3 protein and no DNA. This sample's table has 140,000 to 150,000 distinct CDR3 sequences. Specimen: blood. This receptor was taken from a human donor with ulcerative colitis or Crohn's disease, or a healthy co-twin of an affected twin (not recorded which). The genes are TRBV28 and TRBJ1-5. CDR3 sequence reads: CASSKGLDFSNQPQHF.